This T cell receptor (beta chain) is drawn from a study of blood T cell repertoires in COVID-19. Study background: Nucleic acid was either cDNA or gDNA, and it came from T cells, B-cell-depleted T cells, or PBMCs.

Germline CDR1 reads MNHEY; CDR2 reads SVGAGI. J was trimmed by 4 bases and V by 5 bases; bases with no gene match: 7. The CDR3 runs to 14 residues. Per the original data handling: Amplification from reference gene primers served as the basis for estimated nucleated cell counts. TCRdb's table, derived via immunoSEQ multiplex PCR, lists solely in-frame clones and lacks some. V, J and clone size were drawn from that table, and D and trimming were deduced from the DNA. The sample carries 250,000 to 350,000 clones, roughly 91% recorded once. Source material: peripheral blood. The clonotype comes from a man younger than 40 with acute or convalescent COVID-19. V is TRBV6-5 and J is TRBJ2-5; 7 bases are a match to TRBD1. For the CDR3, the DNA is TGTGCCAGCAGTCAGACAGGGCTAGGAGAGACCCAGTACTTC. Translation gives CASSQTGLGETQYF.